Following are 14 T cell receptor beta chains from one sample sequenced in a study of T cells in Graves' hyperthyroidism and ophthalmopathy. TCR beta CDR3 regions were amplified from RNA. During a first-round RT-PCR of the TCR CDR3, the HTBI primer set was used. TCRdb itself ran the multiplex PCR reads through MiXCR, one entry per CDR3 protein. This sample has about 380,000 distinct CDR3 sequences, with approximately 17% found just once. Sequenced material: blood. These TCRs come from a man aged 18 to 30 with Graves' ophthalmopathy.

This clonotype appeared many times. The V and J genes are TRBV7-6 and TRBJ2-3; TRBD2 matches at 8 bases. This CDR3 spans 16 amino acids. V lost 4 bases, J lost 0 bases, and 6 bases stayed unmatched. The germline V gene has CDR1 SGHVS and CDR2 FNYEAQ. CDR3 sequence: CASSYGGGTSTDTQYF. The CDR3 nucleotides read TGTGCCAGCAGCTACGGGGGGGGAACGAGCACAGATACGCAGTATTTT.

The J gene is TRBJ2-5, the V gene TRBV6-1; D gene unclear. Germline V gene sequence: CDR1 MNHNS, CDR2 SASEGT. V lost 7 bases to trimming and J lost 4 bases, with 13 bases between them. The CDR3 covers 13 residues. CDR3 nucleotides: TGTGCCAGCACCCACGCGCAGCTAGAGACCCAGTACTTC. It encodes CASTHAQLETQYF.

This clonotype was picked up many times. This chain's CDR3 is CASRNYGGKDTEAFF. CDR3 DNA sequence: TGTGCCAGCAGAAACTACGGGGGGAAGGACACTGAAGCTTTCTTT. V usage is TRBV27 and J usage is TRBJ1-1; D may be TRBD1 (5 bases). In germline, CDR1 is MNHEY, CDR2 SMNVEV (reference sequence). This CDR3 is 15 amino acids long. V was clipped by 6 bases and J by 3 bases, with 17 bases between them.

The table lists this clonotype with many counts. V and J are TRBV20-1 and TRBJ1-5, with D maybe TRBD1 (5 bases). The germline CDR1 and CDR2 sequences are DFQATT and SNEGSKA (reference sequence). The CDR3 is 17 amino acids. Trimming stripped 6 bases from V and 2 bases from J, with 23 bases between. The CDR3 spells CSAQGTLLGWCNQPQHF. In DNA form, the CDR3 reads TGCAGTGCCCAGGGAACCTTACTAGGTTGGTGCAATCAGCCCCAGCATTTT.

The chain carries TRBV13 and TRBJ2-5, with 8 bases identical to TRBD2. Losses at the gene ends were 8 bases for V and 5 bases for J; bases not matched to a gene: 10. The CDR3 has 14 residues. CDR1 and CDR2 from the germline V gene are PRHDT and FYEKMQ (reference sequence). The CDR3 region is CASADRGGGETQYF. Here the CDR3 DNA reads TGTGCCAGCGCGGACCGGGGGGGAGGTGAGACCCAGTACTTC. Full variable domain (outside the CDR3, taken from reference TRBV13 and TRBJ2-5): AAGVIQSPRHLIKEKRETATLKCYPIPRHDTVYWYQQGPGQDPQFLISFYEKMQSDKGSIPDRFSAQQFSDYHSELNMSSLELGDSALYFCASADRGGGETQYFGPGTRLLVL.

Many counts were recorded for this clonotype. The V gene is TRBV12-3 or TRBV12-4, the J gene TRBJ2-5; D not certain. V was cut by 2 bases and J by 3 bases, with 7 bases left in between. This CDR3 has 13 amino acids. CDR3 region: CASSLTRKETQYF. CDR3 DNA sequence: TGTGCCAGCAGTTTAACGAGGAAAGAGACCCAGTACTTC.

This clonotype has at least ten counts. The chain couples TRBV20-1 to TRBJ2-3; D perhaps matches TRBD2 (6 bases). The V end lost 7 bases, the J end lost 8 bases, and 22 bases lay between the germline ends. The CDR3 length is 14 residues. Germline values: CDR1 DFQATT, CDR2 SNEGSKA (reference sequence). CDR3 region: CSVPRGAGYGTQYF. The DNA of the CDR3 is TGCAGTGTTCCTCGAGGAGCGGGTTATGGTACGCAGTATTTT.

This clonotype was counted at least ten times. This chain connects TRBV27 to TRBJ1-6, with D possibly TRBD1 on 5 matching bases. The CDR3 extends over 15 amino acids. V was shortened by 7 bases and J by 10 bases, with 20 bases between the two germline ends. Germline V gene sequence: CDR1 MNHEY, CDR2 SMNVEV (reference sequence). CDR3: CASTGVWGGGSPLHF. CDR3 coding DNA: TGTGCCAGCACCGGGGTGTGGGGGGGGGGATCACCCCTCCACTTT.

This clonotype was counted ten times or more. The chain couples TRBV7-8 to TRBJ1-1; a possible D gene is TRBD1 (6 bases). Per germline, CDR1 SGHVS and CDR2 FQNEAQ. Trimming shortened V by 6 bases and J by 5 bases, and 10 bases separated the two germline ends. This CDR3 is built from 12 residues. The CDR3 protein is CASRGRGTEAFF. CDR3 DNA sequence: TGTGCCAGCAGGGGGAGGGGGACTGAAGCTTTCTTT. The full variable domain, its missing parts supplied by reference TRBV7-8 and TRBJ1-1, is GAGVSQSPRYKVAKRGQDVALRCDPISGHVSLFWYQQALGQGPEFLTYFQNEAQLDKSGLPSDRFFAERPEGSVSTLKIQRTQQEDSAVYLCASRGRGTEAFFGQGTRLTVV.

The sample holds one count of this clonotype. A clone one base away is much larger, so this may be a read error. V is TRBV28 and J is TRBJ2-7; D unresolved. The V gene lost 8 bases and the J gene lost 3 bases, with 20 bases spanning the gap. The germline CDR1 and CDR2 sequences are MDHEN and SYDVKM. The CDR3 totals 15 residues. The CDR3 DNA reads TGTGCCAGCGGTCCACGGGCAGGTGGGGTCTACGAGCAGTACTTC. Its translation: CASGPRAGGVYEQYF.

This clonotype was seen a few times. V usage is TRBV20-1 and J usage is TRBJ1-4, with 7 nucleotides matching TRBD1. The CDR3 has 13 amino acids. CDR1 and CDR2 from the germline V gene are DFQATT and SNEGSKA (reference sequence). J gave up 5 bases and V 6 bases, and 6 bases lay outside the gene matches. CDR3 bases: TGCAGTGCCCTCGGGACAGAAAATGAAAAACTGTTTTTT. Its translation: CSALGTENEKLFF.

This clonotype occurred many times. The chain has TRBV5-1 and TRBJ1-1; the D is unclear. Between the trimmed V and J ends, which lost 5 bases and 0 bases, there was a span of 8 bases. The germline V gene encodes CDR1 SGHRS and CDR2 YFSETQ. CDR3 length: 13 residues. The chain's CDR3 is CASRDGVNTEAFF. In DNA, the CDR3 is TGCGCCAGCAGGGACGGAGTGAACACTGAAGCTTTCTTT.

This clonotype was recorded at least ten times. The chain recombines TRBV20-1 with TRBJ2-3, with 14 bases matching TRBD2. Germline V gives CDR1 DFQATT, CDR2 SNEGSKA (reference sequence). The CDR3 runs to 14 residues. The CDR3 reads CSGGLAGVTDTQYF. The CDR3 DNA follows: TGCAGCGGGGGACTAGCGGGGGTCACAGATACGCAGTATTTT.

This rearrangement joins TRBV27 to TRBJ1-1; the D gene is possibly TRBD1 (5 bases). Trimming took off 7 bases at V and 1 base at J, with 25 bases between the two ends. The germline gives CDR1 MNHEY, CDR2 SMNVEV (reference sequence). CDR3 length equals 18 residues. CDR3 coding DNA: TGTGCCAGCACCCTAGGGGCAGCGGGGGGGTATTCGAACACTGAAGCTTTCTTT. Its translation: CASTLGAAGGYSNTEAFF.